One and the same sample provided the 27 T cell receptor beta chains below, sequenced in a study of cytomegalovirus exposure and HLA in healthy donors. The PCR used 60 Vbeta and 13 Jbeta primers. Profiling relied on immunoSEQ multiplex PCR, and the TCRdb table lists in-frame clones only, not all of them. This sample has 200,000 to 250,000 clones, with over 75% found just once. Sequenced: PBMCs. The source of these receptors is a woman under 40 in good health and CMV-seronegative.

The CDR3 nucleotides read TGTGCCAGCAGTTTGGGACTAATTACAGATACGCAGTATTTT. Its protein is CASSLGLITDTQYF. The rearrangement links TRBV27 to TRBJ2-3, with TRBD2 matching 7 bases. The CDR3 runs 14 residues. J lost 3 bases, V lost 3 bases, and 3 bases had no gene match. Germline V CDR1 and CDR2: MNHEY, SMNVEV (reference sequence).

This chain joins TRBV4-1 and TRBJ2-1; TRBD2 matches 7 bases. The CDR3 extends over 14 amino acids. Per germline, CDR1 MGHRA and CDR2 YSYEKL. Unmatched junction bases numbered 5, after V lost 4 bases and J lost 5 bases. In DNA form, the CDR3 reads TGCGCCAGCAGCCGAAGCGGGATCGACAATGAGCAGTTCTTC. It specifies CASSRSGIDNEQFF.

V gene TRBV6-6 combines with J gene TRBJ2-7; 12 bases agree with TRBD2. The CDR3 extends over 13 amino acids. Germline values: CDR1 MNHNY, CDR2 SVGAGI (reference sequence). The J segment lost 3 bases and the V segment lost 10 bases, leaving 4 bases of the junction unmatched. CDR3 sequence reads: CATGLAGIYEQYF. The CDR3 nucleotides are TGTGCCACCGGACTAGCGGGGATCTACGAGCAGTACTTC.

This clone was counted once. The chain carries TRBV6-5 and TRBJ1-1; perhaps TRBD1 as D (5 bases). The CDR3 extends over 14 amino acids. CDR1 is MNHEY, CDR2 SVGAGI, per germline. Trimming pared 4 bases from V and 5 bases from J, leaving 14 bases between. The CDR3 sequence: CASSFLRDWTEAFF. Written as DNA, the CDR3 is TGTGCCAGCAGTTTCCTTAGGGACTGGACTGAAGCTTTCTTT.

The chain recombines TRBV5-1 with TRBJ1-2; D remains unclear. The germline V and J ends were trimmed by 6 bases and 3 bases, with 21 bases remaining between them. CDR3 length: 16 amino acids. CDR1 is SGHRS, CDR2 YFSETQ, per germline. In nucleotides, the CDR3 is TGCGCCAGCACCTTCTTTGTTAAAGGGAGCTACTATGGCTACACCTTC. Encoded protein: CASTFFVKGSYYGYTF.

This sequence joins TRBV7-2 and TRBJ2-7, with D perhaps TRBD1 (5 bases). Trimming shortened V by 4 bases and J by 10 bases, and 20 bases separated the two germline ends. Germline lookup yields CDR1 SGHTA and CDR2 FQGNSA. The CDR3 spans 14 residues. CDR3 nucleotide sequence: TGTGCCAGCAGCTCCACGGGCAGGGCTTGGATTCAGTACTTC. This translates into CASSSTGRAWIQYF.

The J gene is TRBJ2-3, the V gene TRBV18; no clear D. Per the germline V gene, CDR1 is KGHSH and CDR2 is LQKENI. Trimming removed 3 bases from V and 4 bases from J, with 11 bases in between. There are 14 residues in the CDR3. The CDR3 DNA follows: TGTGCCAGCTCACCCTCGCCACATCCAGATACGCAGTATTTT. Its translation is CASSPSPHPDTQYF.

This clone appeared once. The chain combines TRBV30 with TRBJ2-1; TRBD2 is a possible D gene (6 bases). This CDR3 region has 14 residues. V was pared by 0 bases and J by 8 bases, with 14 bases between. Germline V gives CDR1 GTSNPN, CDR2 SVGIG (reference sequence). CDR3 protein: CAWSVNGGAYEQFF. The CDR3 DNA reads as TGTGCCTGGAGTGTAAATGGCGGGGCCTATGAGCAGTTCTTC.

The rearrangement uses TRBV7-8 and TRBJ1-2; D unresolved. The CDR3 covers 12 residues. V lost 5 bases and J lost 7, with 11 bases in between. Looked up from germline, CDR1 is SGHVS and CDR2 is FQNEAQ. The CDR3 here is CASSARYGGYTF. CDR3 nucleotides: TGTGCCAGCAGCGCCAGATATGGTGGCTACACCTTC.

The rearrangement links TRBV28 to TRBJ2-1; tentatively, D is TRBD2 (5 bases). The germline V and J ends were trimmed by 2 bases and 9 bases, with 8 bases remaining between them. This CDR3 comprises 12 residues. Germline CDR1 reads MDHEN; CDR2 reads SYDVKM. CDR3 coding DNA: TGTGCCAGCAGTTTAGCCGAGGGTGAGCAGTTCTTC. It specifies CASSLAEGEQFF.

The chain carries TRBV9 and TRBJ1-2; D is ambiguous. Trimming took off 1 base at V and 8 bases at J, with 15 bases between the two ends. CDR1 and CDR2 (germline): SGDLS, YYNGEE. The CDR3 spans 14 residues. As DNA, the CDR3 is TGTGCCAGCAGCGTATTAACGATCCCCAGAGGCTACACCTTC. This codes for CASSVLTIPRGYTF.

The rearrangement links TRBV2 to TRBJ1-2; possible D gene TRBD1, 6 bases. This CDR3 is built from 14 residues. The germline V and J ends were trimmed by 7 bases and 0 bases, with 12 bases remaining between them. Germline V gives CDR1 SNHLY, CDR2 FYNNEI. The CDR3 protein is CASNPDSSNYGYTF. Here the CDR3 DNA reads TGTGCCAGCAACCCGGACAGTTCTAACTATGGCTACACCTTC. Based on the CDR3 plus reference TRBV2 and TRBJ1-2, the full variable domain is EPEVTQTPSHQVTQMGQEVILRCVPISNHLYFYWYRQILGQKVEFLVSFYNNEISEKSEIFDDQFSVERPDGSNFTLKIRSTKLEDSAMYFCASNPDSSNYGYTFGSGTRLTVV.

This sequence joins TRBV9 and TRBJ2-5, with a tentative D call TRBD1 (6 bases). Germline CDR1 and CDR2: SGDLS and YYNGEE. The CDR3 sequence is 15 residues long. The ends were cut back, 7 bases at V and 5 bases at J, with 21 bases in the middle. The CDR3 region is CASGRDTLSRETQYF. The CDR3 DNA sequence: TGTGCCAGCGGCCGGGACACCCTATCAAGGGAGACCCAGTACTTC.

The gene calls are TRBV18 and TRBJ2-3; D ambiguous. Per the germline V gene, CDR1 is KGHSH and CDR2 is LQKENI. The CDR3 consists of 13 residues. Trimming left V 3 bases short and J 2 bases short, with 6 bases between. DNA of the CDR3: TGTGCCAGCTCACCGGCCCTCACAGATACGCAGTATTTT. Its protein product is CASSPALTDTQYF.

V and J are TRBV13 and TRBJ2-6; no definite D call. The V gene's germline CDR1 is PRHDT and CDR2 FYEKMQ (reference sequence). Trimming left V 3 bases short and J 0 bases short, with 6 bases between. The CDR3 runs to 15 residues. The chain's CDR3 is CASSFTGSGANVLTF. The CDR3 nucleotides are TGTGCCAGCAGCTTTACGGGCTCTGGGGCCAACGTCCTGACTTTC.

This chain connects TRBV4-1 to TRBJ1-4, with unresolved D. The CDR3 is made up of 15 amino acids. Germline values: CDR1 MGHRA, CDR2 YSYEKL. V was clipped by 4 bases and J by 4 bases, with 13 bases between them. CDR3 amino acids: CASSPAGSLNEKLFF. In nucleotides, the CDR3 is TGCGCCAGCAGCCCGGCGGGGAGCCTTAATGAAAAACTGTTTTTT.

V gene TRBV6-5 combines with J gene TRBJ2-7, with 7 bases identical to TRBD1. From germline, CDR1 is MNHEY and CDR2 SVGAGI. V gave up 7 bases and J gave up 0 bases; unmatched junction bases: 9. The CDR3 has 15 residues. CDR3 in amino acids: CASKSIRDSSYEQYF. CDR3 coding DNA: TGTGCCAGCAAGTCAATCCGGGACAGCTCCTACGAGCAGTACTTC.

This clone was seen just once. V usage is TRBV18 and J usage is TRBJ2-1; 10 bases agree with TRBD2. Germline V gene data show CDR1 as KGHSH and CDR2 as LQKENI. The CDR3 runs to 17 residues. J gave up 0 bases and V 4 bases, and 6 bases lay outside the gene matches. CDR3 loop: CASSLLAGWSSYNEQFF. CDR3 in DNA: TGTGCCAGCTCACTACTAGCGGGGTGGAGCTCCTACAATGAGCAGTTCTTC.

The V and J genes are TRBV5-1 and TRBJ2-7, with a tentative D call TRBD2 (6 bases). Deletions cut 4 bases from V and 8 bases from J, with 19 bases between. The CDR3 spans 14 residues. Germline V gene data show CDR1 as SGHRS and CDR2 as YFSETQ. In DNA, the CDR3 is TGCGCCAGCAGCCAGGACCGGGCCGGAGGGAAGCAGTACTTC. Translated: CASSQDRAGGKQYF. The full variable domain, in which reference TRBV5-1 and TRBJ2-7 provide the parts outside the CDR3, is KAGVTQTPRYLIKTRGQQVTLSCSPISGHRSVSWYQQTPGQGLQFLFEYFSETQRNKGNFPGRFSGRQFSNSRSEMNVSTLELGDSALYLCASSQDRAGGKQYFGPGTRLTVT.

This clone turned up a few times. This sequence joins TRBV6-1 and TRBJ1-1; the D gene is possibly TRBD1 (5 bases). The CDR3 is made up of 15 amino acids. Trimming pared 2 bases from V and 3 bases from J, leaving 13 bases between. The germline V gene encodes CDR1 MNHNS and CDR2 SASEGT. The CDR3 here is CASSETRARDTEAFF. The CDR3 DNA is TGTGCCAGCAGTGAAACAAGGGCCAGGGACACTGAAGCTTTCTTT.

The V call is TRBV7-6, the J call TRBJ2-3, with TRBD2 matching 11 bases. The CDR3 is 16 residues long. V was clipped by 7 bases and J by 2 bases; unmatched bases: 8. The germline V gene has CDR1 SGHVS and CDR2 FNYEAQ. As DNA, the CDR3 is TGTGCCAGCACCCTTAGCGGGGGGGCGTTCACAGATACGCAGTATTTT. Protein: CASTLSGGAFTDTQYF.

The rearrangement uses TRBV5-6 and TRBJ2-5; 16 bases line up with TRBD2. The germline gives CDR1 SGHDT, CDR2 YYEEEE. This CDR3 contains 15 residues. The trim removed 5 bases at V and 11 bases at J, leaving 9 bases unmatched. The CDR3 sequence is CASSLPGLAGGEQYF. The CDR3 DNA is TGTGCCAGCAGTCTACCGGGACTAGCGGGAGGGGAGCAGTACTTC.

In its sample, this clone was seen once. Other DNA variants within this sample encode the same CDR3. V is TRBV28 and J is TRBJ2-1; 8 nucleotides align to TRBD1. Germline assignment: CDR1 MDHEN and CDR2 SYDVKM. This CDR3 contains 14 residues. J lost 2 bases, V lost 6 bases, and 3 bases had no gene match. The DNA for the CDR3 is TGTGCCAGCAGAACAGGGGGGACCTACAATGAGCAGTTCTTC. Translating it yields CASRTGGTYNEQFF.

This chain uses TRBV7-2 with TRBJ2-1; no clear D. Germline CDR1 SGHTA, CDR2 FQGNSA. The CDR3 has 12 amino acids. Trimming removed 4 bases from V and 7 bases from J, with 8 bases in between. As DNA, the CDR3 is TGTGCCAGCAGCTACGGGTGGAATGAGCAGTTCTTC. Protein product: CASSYGWNEQFF.

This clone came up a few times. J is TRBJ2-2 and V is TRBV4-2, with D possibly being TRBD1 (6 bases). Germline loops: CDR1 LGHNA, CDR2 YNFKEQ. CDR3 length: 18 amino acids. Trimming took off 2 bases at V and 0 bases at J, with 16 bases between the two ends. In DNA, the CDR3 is TGTGCCAGCAGCCAAATTGAGACAGGCTCAACGAACACCGGGGAGCTGTTTTTT. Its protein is CASSQIETGSTNTGELFF.

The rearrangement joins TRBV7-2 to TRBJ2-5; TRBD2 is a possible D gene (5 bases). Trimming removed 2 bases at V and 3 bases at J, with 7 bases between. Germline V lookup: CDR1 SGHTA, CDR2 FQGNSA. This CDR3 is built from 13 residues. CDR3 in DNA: TGTGCCAGCAGCTTAACTAGTAAAGAGACCCAGTACTTC. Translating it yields CASSLTSKETQYF.

Here the CDR3 reads CASSIAGLAGGETQYF. The CDR3, as DNA: TGTGCCAGTAGTATAGCCGGACTAGCGGGAGGAGAGACCCAGTACTTC. J is TRBJ2-5 and V is TRBV19; 14 positions match TRBD2. V lost 1 base, J lost 4 bases, and 2 bases stayed unmatched. CDR3 size: 16 residues. The germline V gene has CDR1 LNHDA and CDR2 SQIVND (reference sequence).